The 30 T cell receptor beta chains reported below all come from one sample, sequenced in a study of blood T cell repertoires in COVID-19. Assay: immunoSEQ multiplex PCR; the TCRdb copy retains only in-frame clones and omits some. The data show about 27,000 clones, about 91% seen once. The specimen sequenced was peripheral blood. Receptor source: a human donor with active COVID-19. The donor label of this sample is uncertain.

V is TRBV7-2 and J is TRBJ1-3; tentatively, D is TRBD1 (5 bases). The CDR3 consists of 15 residues. Trimming stripped 6 bases from V and 1 base from J, with 13 bases between. Germline CDR1 reads SGHTA; CDR2 reads FQGNSA. For the CDR3, the DNA is TGTGCCAGCAGACTTTTTCAGGGTTCTGGAAACACCATATATTTT. Amino acids: CASRLFQGSGNTIYF.

The genes are TRBV3-1 (or the pseudogene TRBV3-2) and TRBJ2-7; the match to TRBD2 covers 12 bases. With V trimmed by 5 bases and J by 4 bases, 3 bases remained unmatched. The germline gives CDR1 LGHDT, CDR2 YNNKEL (reference sequence). The length of the CDR3 is 14 residues. The DNA for the CDR3 is TGTGCCAGCAGCTGGACTAGCGGGGCTTACGAGCAGTACTTC. This encodes CASSWTSGAYEQYF.

This clone was seen only once. The genes are TRBV12-2 and TRBJ2-3; the table gives TRBD2 as D, unverified against the DNA. TRBV12-2 represents a pseudogene. The CDR3 sequence is 16 residues long. For the CDR3, the DNA is TGTGCAAGTCGCTTCGGGACTAGGGTAAGCACAGATACGCAGTATTTT. This sequence encodes CASRFGTRVSTDTQYF.

CDR3: CASSLSMETEAFF. CDR3 in DNA: TGTGCCAGCAGCTTAAGTATGGAGACTGAAGCTTTCTTT. The genes are TRBV7-2 and TRBJ1-1; no firm D call. Germline CDR1 and CDR2: SGHTA and FQGNSA. CDR3 size: 13 residues. Trimming took off 2 bases at V and 5 bases at J, with 9 bases between the two ends.

The chain links TRBV2 to TRBJ2-7; a possible D gene is TRBD2 (6 bases). Trimming pared 8 bases from V and 3 bases from J, leaving 11 bases between. Germline values: CDR1 SNHLY, CDR2 FYNNEI. The CDR3 runs 12 residues. The CDR3 protein is CASSAGNYEQYF. The DNA of the CDR3 is TGTGCCAGCTCTGCGGGGAACTACGAGCAGTACTTC.

This chain joins TRBV19 and TRBJ1-1; 8 positions agree with TRBD1. Germline lookup yields CDR1 LNHDA and CDR2 SQIVND (reference sequence). There are 16 residues in the CDR3. J was trimmed by 9 bases and V by 8 bases; bases with no gene match: 20. The CDR3 DNA reads as TGTGCCAGTGCCGCCACTCCCGGGACAGGATATAAGAAAGCTTTCTTT. Protein: CASAATPGTGYKKAFF.

This chain joins TRBV4-1 and TRBJ2-3; 9 positions agree with TRBD2. The CDR3 totals 17 residues. V lost 0 bases and J lost 2; bases outside the gene matches: 6. Germline CDR1 and CDR2: MGHRA and YSYEKL. In DNA form, the CDR3 reads TGCGCCAGCAGCCAAGATTCTAGCGGGACTCTCACAGATACGCAGTATTTT. Translating it yields CASSQDSSGTLTDTQYF.

The rearrangement uses TRBV28 and TRBJ1-2; D may be TRBD1 (5 bases). Germline V gene lookup returns CDR1 MDHEN and CDR2 SYDVKM. V gave up 3 bases and J gave up 4 bases, with 15 bases separating them. The CDR3 is 15 residues long. CDR3 protein: CASSLDPGTPYGYTF. Here the CDR3 DNA reads TGTGCCAGCAGTTTGGATCCGGGGACTCCCTATGGCTACACCTTC.

The rearrangement uses TRBV4-2 and TRBJ2-2; D might be TRBD2 (5 bases). Germline lookup yields CDR1 LGHNA and CDR2 YNFKEQ. The CDR3 consists of 15 residues. V was shortened by 4 bases and J by 4 bases, with 13 bases between the two germline ends. This CDR3 reads CASSPGRGPTGELFF. The CDR3, as DNA: TGTGCCAGCAGCCCAGGACGGGGTCCCACCGGGGAGCTGTTTTTT.

This clone was recorded only once. The chain couples TRBV5-4 to TRBJ2-3; tentative D call: TRBD2 (6 bases). Per the germline V gene, CDR1 is SGHNT and CDR2 is YYREEE (reference sequence). V lost 4 bases, J lost 8 bases, and 14 bases lay in between. The CDR3 totals 13 residues. Here the CDR3 reads CASSTGTLTTQYF. DNA of the CDR3: TGTGCCAGCAGCACCGGGACTCTGACTACGCAGTATTTT.

The gene calls are TRBV4-3 and TRBJ1-2; D unclear. V was pared by 1 base and J by 3 bases, with 12 bases between. Germline V CDR1 and CDR2: LGHNA, YSLEER. This CDR3 is 15 amino acids long. CDR3 in amino acids: CASSQGLGSDYGYTF. CDR3 sequence (DNA): TGCGCCAGCAGCCAAGGCCTTGGCTCTGACTATGGCTACACCTTC.

The chain has TRBV7-2 and TRBJ2-3, with TRBD2 identical over 12 bases. The V segment lost 5 bases and the J segment 4 bases; nucleotides outside the gene matches: 7. Germline V gene sequence: CDR1 SGHTA, CDR2 FQGNSA. The CDR3 covers 16 residues. The CDR3 region is CASSLTSGGIADTQYF. The CDR3 DNA reads TGTGCCAGCAGCCTTACTAGCGGGGGGATCGCAGATACGCAGTATTTT.

This clone came up a few times. The chain has TRBV7-2 and TRBJ2-5; TRBD2 matches at 14 bases. Germline-derived CDR1 and CDR2 are SGHTA and FQGNSA. The CDR3 loop spans 18 amino acids. Trimming removed 3 bases from V and 3 bases from J; junction bases left unmatched: 9. CDR3 coding DNA: TGTGCCAGCAGCTTGGGCCGACTAGCGGGGGGGACGGAAGAGACCCAGTACTTC. Amino acid sequence: CASSLGRLAGGTEETQYF.

The chain uses TRBV18 and TRBJ2-7; the D gene is possibly TRBD1 (6 bases). The ends were cut back, 0 bases at V and 3 bases at J, with 12 bases in the middle. The germline V gene has CDR1 KGHSH and CDR2 LQKENI. The CDR3 covers 15 residues. CDR3 DNA sequence: TGTGCCAGCTCACCACCGACAGGACTGAACTACGAGCAGTACTTC. Amino acid sequence: CASSPPTGLNYEQYF.

The gene calls are TRBV5-1 and TRBJ2-3, with 12 bases lining up with TRBD1. The CDR3 runs to 16 residues. Germline CDR1 reads SGHRS; CDR2 reads YFSETQ. V shed 3 bases, J shed 4 bases, and the junction held 6 bases outside the gene matches. CDR3 coding DNA: TGCGCCAGCAGCTCCTCCGGGACAGGGGGCCCAGATACGCAGTATTTT. It encodes CASSSSGTGGPDTQYF.

This chain joins TRBV5-1 and TRBJ2-1, with D uncertain. Germline V gene data show CDR1 as SGHRS and CDR2 as YFSETQ. The germline V and J ends were trimmed by 1 base and 1 base, with 24 bases remaining between them. The CDR3 covers 20 residues. CDR3 in DNA: TGCGCCAGCAGCTTGTTCCGGCTCTGGGTCTCCAACGGGTCCTACAATGAGCAGTTCTTC. Protein sequence: CASSLFRLWVSNGSYNEQFF.

This clone was found once. The chain recombines TRBV6-6 with TRBJ2-5; tentative D call: TRBD2 (7 bases). The CDR3 runs 14 residues. Germline CDR1 MNHNY, CDR2 SVGAGI (reference sequence). The V end lost 7 bases, the J end lost 6 bases, and 18 bases lay between the germline ends. As DNA, the CDR3 is TGTGCCAGCACCGAGGGGGGGACGGTAAAGACCCAGTACTTC. This sequence encodes CASTEGGTVKTQYF.

CDR3 in DNA: TGCGCCAGCAGCCAAGAAGCAGGGGGCGCGTCTGGGTCCTACAATGAGCAGTTCTTC. Translating it yields CASSQEAGGASGSYNEQFF. The gene calls are TRBV4-1 and TRBJ2-1; 8 bases agree with TRBD1. The CDR3 consists of 19 residues. CDR1 and CDR2 from the germline V gene are MGHRA and YSYEKL. With 0 bases clipped from V and 1 base from J, the junction kept 11 bases outside the gene matches.

V and J are TRBV10-1 and TRBJ2-3; 12 bases match TRBD1. Per the germline V gene, CDR1 is WNHNN and CDR2 is SYGVQD (reference sequence). This CDR3 is built from 16 residues. The ends lost 5 bases at V and 5 bases at J; junction bases unmatched: 8. As DNA, the CDR3 is TGCGCCAGCAGTAGGGACGGGACAGGGGGCGGAGATACGCAGTATTTT. Residues: CASSRDGTGGGDTQYF.

The chain combines TRBV7-6 with TRBJ2-3; D is possibly TRBD2 (5 bases). The CDR3 contains 14 residues. Germline V gene data show CDR1 as SGHVS and CDR2 as FNYEAQ. V was clipped by 6 bases and J by 1 base, with 11 bases between them. The CDR3 here is CASSRGSGTDTQYF. DNA for the CDR3: TGTGCCAGCAGTCGTGGGAGCGGCACAGATACGCAGTATTTT.

The J gene is TRBJ2-7, the V gene TRBV21-1; TRBD2 is taken as the D call from the table, unchecked against the DNA. TRBV21-1 is a pseudogene locus. The CDR3 is made up of 16 amino acids. For the CDR3, the DNA is TGTGCCAGCAGCAAAGGCAGGGGAGGGGCGGGGTACGAGCAGTACTTC. Its protein product is CASSKGRGGAGYEQYF.

V and J are TRBV7-2 and TRBJ2-5, with no clear D. Trimming removed 4 bases at V and 3 bases at J, with 12 bases between. Germline assignment: CDR1 SGHTA and CDR2 FQGNSA. This CDR3 spans 14 amino acids. The CDR3 DNA reads as TGTGCCAGCAGCTCTATCTCGCAAGAAGAGACCCAGTACTTC. Protein: CASSSISQEETQYF.

The sample holds a few counts of this clone. The genes are TRBV5-4 and TRBJ2-7, with 7 nucleotides matching TRBD1. With V trimmed by 5 bases and J by 3 bases, 5 bases remained unmatched. The CDR3 runs 13 residues. Germline values: CDR1 SGHNT, CDR2 YYREEE (reference sequence). CDR3 nucleotide sequence: TGTGCCAGCAGTAGACAGGGTATCTACGAGCAGTACTTC. This encodes CASSRQGIYEQYF.

The chain employs TRBV3-1 (or the pseudogene TRBV3-2) and TRBJ2-7, with D perhaps TRBD2 (7 bases). This CDR3 is built from 18 residues. Trimming pared 4 bases from V and 5 bases from J, leaving 27 bases between. The germline CDR1 and CDR2 sequences are LGHDT and YNNKEL (reference sequence). CDR3 DNA sequence: TGTGCCAGCAGCCGACTGTCCCGAGGGGGAGGGGCCCCCCACGAGCAGTACTTC. Translation gives CASSRLSRGGGAPHEQYF.

The V and J genes are TRBV19 and TRBJ2-5, with TRBD1 matching 7 bases. J was trimmed by 0 bases and V by 5 bases; bases with no gene match: 6. The CDR3 totals 15 residues. The V gene's germline CDR1 is LNHDA and CDR2 SQIVND (reference sequence). CDR3 nucleotides: TGTGCCAGTAGTCCAGGGGGTTTGTACCAAGAGACCCAGTACTTC. This sequence encodes CASSPGGLYQETQYF.

The rearrangement links TRBV27 to TRBJ2-7; TRBD2 might be the D (5 bases). Germline loops: CDR1 MNHEY, CDR2 SMNVEV (reference sequence). The CDR3 runs 14 residues. V lost 5 bases, J lost 0 bases, and 11 bases lay in between. The chain's CDR3 is CASSTRGSSYEQYF. The CDR3 nucleotides are TGTGCCAGCAGTACCCGTGGGAGCTCCTACGAGCAGTACTTC.

V usage is TRBV19 and J usage is TRBJ2-7, with D possibly matching TRBD2 (6 bases). The CDR3 sequence is 19 residues long. CDR1 and CDR2 from the germline V gene are LNHDA and SQIVND (reference sequence). V was trimmed by 6 bases and J by 2 bases, leaving 29 bases between them. CDR3 amino acids: CASRQRHQQGGGVTYEQYF. DNA for the CDR3: TGTGCCAGTAGACAAAGGCACCAGCAGGGAGGAGGGGTCACCTACGAGCAGTACTTC. Drawing the rest from reference TRBV19 and TRBJ2-7, the complete variable domain is DGGITQSPKYLFRKEGQNVTLSCEQNLNHDAMYWYRQDPGQGLRLIYYSQIVNDFQKGDIAEGYSVSREKKESFPLTVTSAQKNPTAFYLCASRQRHQQGGGVTYEQYFGPGTRLTVT.

This chain connects TRBV15 to TRBJ1-1, with D maybe TRBD1 (5 bases). The germline gives CDR1 LNHNV, CDR2 YYDKDF (reference sequence). The CDR3 spans 17 residues. V was clipped by 0 bases and J by 6 bases, with 20 bases between them. For the CDR3, the DNA is TGTGCCACCAGCAGAGAGAAGGGCGGGAGGGGCTTGGCTGAAGCTTTCTTT. Protein sequence: CATSREKGGRGLAEAFF.

V and J are TRBV6-2 or TRBV6-3 and TRBJ1-6; D is undetermined. The CDR3 is 14 residues long. V lost 2 bases and J lost 10, with 12 bases in between. Germline V gene data show CDR1 as MNHEY and CDR2 as SVGEGT. The CDR3 DNA reads as TGTGCCAGCAGTTACCGTGGCCTGGGCTCACCCCTCCACTTT. Protein: CASSYRGLGSPLHF.

CDR3 amino acids: CASSLATASLYEQYF. The CDR3 DNA reads TGTGCCAGCAGCTTAGCCACAGCATCCTTATACGAGCAGTACTTC. The V gene is TRBV7-2, the J gene TRBJ2-7; D not resolved. Germline V lookup: CDR1 SGHTA, CDR2 FQGNSA. Trimming stripped 0 bases from V and 4 bases from J, with 13 bases between. This CDR3 region has 15 residues.